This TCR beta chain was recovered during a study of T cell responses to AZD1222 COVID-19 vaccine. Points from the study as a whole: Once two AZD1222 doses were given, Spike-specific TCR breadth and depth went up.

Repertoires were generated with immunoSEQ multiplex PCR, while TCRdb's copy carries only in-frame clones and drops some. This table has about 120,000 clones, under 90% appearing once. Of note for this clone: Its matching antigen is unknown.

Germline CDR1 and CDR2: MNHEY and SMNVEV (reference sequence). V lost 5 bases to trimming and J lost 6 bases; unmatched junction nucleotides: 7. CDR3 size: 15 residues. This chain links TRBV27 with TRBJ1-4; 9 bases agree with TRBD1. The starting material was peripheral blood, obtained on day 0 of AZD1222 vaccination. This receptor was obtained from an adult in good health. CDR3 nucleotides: TGTGCCAGCAGTATCCGACAGGGGGTCGATGAAAAACTGTTTTTT. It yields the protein CASSIRQGVDEKLFF. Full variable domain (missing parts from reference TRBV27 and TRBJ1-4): EAQVTQNPRYLITVTGKKLTVTCSQNMNHEYMSWYRQDPGLGLRQIYYSMNVEVTDKGDVPEGYKVSRKEKRNFPLILESPSPNQTSLYFCASSIRQGVDEKLFFGSGTQLSVL.